Listed below are T cell receptor beta chains from one sample, sequenced in a study of T-cell reconstitution after alpha-beta-depleted transplantation in children. Via MiXCR, TCRdb re-called the PCR reads, giving one row per CDR3 protein. Here the sample spans around 480,000 distinct CDR3 sequences, about 31% being singletons. Specimen: PBMCs from the stem cell graft donor, collected from the stem cell graft. These receptors originate from a human donor who donated a stem cell graft to a child with aplastic anemia. Both conserved end residues are trimmed from each CDR3. Clone size is not always given. Where it is, it says once, few, many or a class for expanded clones.

size,J,V,CDR3
few,TRBJ2-1,TRBV7-8,ASSLGQSFNEQF
.,TRBJ2-3,TRBV28,ASSYIAGGITDTQY
many,TRBJ2-1,TRBV7-2,ASSLSGNEQF
.,TRBJ2-2,TRBV6-1,ASTPGTGSVTGELF
.,TRBJ2-1,TRBV20-1,SARDRGEDEQF
few,TRBJ2-3,TRBV10-3,AISGTGLGTDTQY
few,TRBJ1-1,TRBV5-6,ASSLLLDRGKTEAF
many,TRBJ2-1,TRBV6-5,ASRGTSYNEQF
few,TRBJ1-1,TRBV7-2,ASSLGSGSRAF
.,TRBJ2-7,TRBV5-1,ASSRELAGVSYEQY
.,TRBJ1-5,TRBV20-1,SAWDRENQPQH
.,TRBJ1-5,TRBV12-3/TRBV12-4,ASSLVGVGNQPQH
few,TRBJ2-3,TRBV10-3,AISELPGATDTQY
.,TRBJ2-2,TRBV19,ASSGTPSTGELF
.,TRBJ1-1,TRBV6-2/TRBV6-3,ASSLPGATNTEAF
few,TRBJ2-5,TRBV19,ASSPSGQETQY
.,TRBJ2-2,TRBV12-3/TRBV12-4,ASIETSGRPNTGELF
.,TRBJ1-1,TRBV7-3,ASSLIPGGVTEAF
few,TRBJ2-1,TRBV4-2,ASSQGSASGYNEQF
.,TRBJ2-3,TRBV29-1,SVDGAGVTTDTQY
.,TRBJ2-3,TRBV20-1,SAINYGAQGVADTQY
few,TRBJ1-4,TRBV12-3/TRBV12-4,ASRSLKNFRQSFNEKLF
few,TRBJ2-1,TRBV4-3,ASSQGPSGSNEQF
.,TRBJ2-1,TRBV20-1,SASRTGTSEQF
.,TRBJ1-5,TRBV28,ANIYQGPPEDQPQH
.,TRBJ1-4,TRBV6-1,ASNPGGATNEKLF
.,TRBJ1-3,TRBV11-3,ASSFNDILSGNTIY